The next 18 T cell receptor beta chains were all read from a single sample in a study of blood T cell repertoires in COVID-19. Measured with immunoSEQ multiplex PCR; TCRdb has only the in-frame clones, and not every one. This table holds some 250,000 clones, over 65% found once. Sequenced input: peripheral blood. The receptors here all came from a woman of 80 years or more with acute or convalescent COVID-19.

This chain uses TRBV3-1 (or the pseudogene TRBV3-2) with TRBJ2-5; 8 positions match TRBD2. Germline V gives CDR1 LGHDT, CDR2 YNNKEL (reference sequence). CDR3 length: 16 amino acids. V was pared by 1 base and J by 1 base, with 5 bases of the junction left unmatched. This chain's CDR3 is CASSQVGGGPQETQYF. The DNA of the CDR3 is TGTGCCAGCAGCCAAGTCGGGGGGGGACCCCAAGAGACCCAGTACTTC.

This clone was picked up a small number of times. V is TRBV6-2 or TRBV6-3 and J is TRBJ1-6; D not certain. Germline-derived CDR1 and CDR2 are MNHEY and SVGEGT. The CDR3 spans 14 residues. The ends were cut back, 3 bases at V and 7 bases at J, with 10 bases in the middle. Here the CDR3 reads CASSYRGPNSPLHF. DNA of the CDR3: TGTGCCAGCAGTTATCGGGGTCCCAATTCACCCCTCCACTTT.

The chain carries TRBV19 and TRBJ1-5, with a weak D call TRBD1 (6 bases). This CDR3 region has 16 residues. V was cut by 1 base and J by 5 bases, with 15 bases left in between. The germline V gene encodes CDR1 LNHDA and CDR2 SQIVND (reference sequence). Here the CDR3 reads CASSIVGSQGDQPQHF. CDR3 DNA: TGTGCCAGTAGTATAGTAGGGTCACAGGGTGATCAGCCCCAGCATTTT.

As concerns this clone: Other DNA variants within this sample encode the same CDR3. V and J are TRBV9 and TRBJ2-1; TRBD1 matches 7 bases. This CDR3 spans 17 amino acids. The junction had 10 bases not matched to a gene; V was cut back by 4 bases and J by 0 bases. Germline V lookup: CDR1 SGDLS, CDR2 YYNGEE. As DNA, the CDR3 is TGTGCCAGCAGCTATCGGACAGGCCCGAGCTCCTACAATGAGCAGTTCTTC. Its translation is CASSYRTGPSSYNEQFF.

V is TRBV6-4 and J is TRBJ2-2; D call uncertain. V was clipped by 11 bases and J by 6 bases, with 13 bases between them. The CDR3 has 12 residues. CDR1 is MRHNA and CDR2 is SNTAGT in the germline V gene. The CDR3 reads CARSGLAGELFF. The CDR3 bases are TGTGCCCGCTCCGGTTTGGCCGGGGAGCTGTTTTTT.

This clone was found a few times. The chain combines TRBV19 with TRBJ1-3; 8 bases map to TRBD1. This CDR3 comprises 17 residues. V was clipped by 3 bases and J by 6 bases; unmatched bases: 13. The germline V gene encodes CDR1 LNHDA and CDR2 SQIVND (reference sequence). The CDR3 loop is CASSITRTGKRENTIYF. DNA for the CDR3: TGTGCCAGTAGTATTACTCGGACAGGGAAAAGGGAAAACACCATATATTTT.

The J gene is TRBJ2-5, the V gene TRBV29-1; D not resolved. The V end was cut by 4 bases, the J end by 2 bases, with 8 bases between. The germline gives CDR1 SQVTM, CDR2 ANQGSEA. The CDR3 extends over 12 amino acids. The DNA of the CDR3 is TGCAGCGTTGCTGGGCAGCAAGAGACCCAGTACTTC. This gives the protein CSVAGQQETQYF.

The chain employs TRBV9 and TRBJ2-5; D is perhaps TRBD2 (7 bases). Germline V CDR1 and CDR2: SGDLS, YYNGEE. The CDR3 totals 14 residues. V shed 2 bases and J shed 1 base, with 9 bases lying between them. CDR3 sequence (DNA): TGTGCCAGCAGCGTTAGGGGGGGCCAAGAGACCCAGTACTTC. This encodes CASSVRGGQETQYF.

The V and J genes are TRBV4-2 and TRBJ1-5; D not certain. The germline V gene has CDR1 LGHNA and CDR2 YNFKEQ. V lost 0 bases and J lost 5, with 8 bases in between. The CDR3 runs to 14 residues. The CDR3 sequence is CASSQEKTDQPQHF. The CDR3, as DNA: TGTGCCAGCAGCCAAGAAAAAACGGATCAGCCCCAGCATTTT.

V is TRBV4-1 and J is TRBJ1-2, with 9 bases identical to TRBD1. V lost 1 base, J lost 1 base, and 4 bases stayed unmatched. Germline V gene sequence: CDR1 MGHRA, CDR2 YSYEKL. The CDR3 extends over 16 amino acids. CDR3 coding DNA: TGCGCCAGCAGCCAAGTCCGGGACAGGGATAACTATGGCTACACCTTC. Amino acid sequence: CASSQVRDRDNYGYTF.

This clone has only one observation. The rearrangement uses TRBV28 and TRBJ1-6; 10 nucleotides agree with TRBD1. CDR1 MDHEN and CDR2 SYDVKM come from the germline V gene. CDR3 length: 14 residues. With V trimmed by 6 bases and J by 8 bases, 4 bases remained unmatched. CDR3 nucleotide sequence: TGTGCCAGCAGCCACGGGACAGGGGATTCACCCCTCCACTTT. It encodes CASSHGTGDSPLHF.

This clone was detected only a few times. The rearrangement uses TRBV24-1 and TRBJ1-2; D remains unclear. The CDR3 has 13 amino acids. Trimming left V 4 bases short and J 4 bases short, with 9 bases between. CDR1 is KGHDR and CDR2 is SFDVKD in the germline V gene. The CDR3 DNA reads as TGTGCCACCAGTGAGGCGGACTTCTATGGCTACACCTTC. Translated, it gives CATSEADFYGYTF.

CDR3 DNA: TGTGCTTTGACCGGGACTAGCGGGAACACCGGGGAGCTGTTTTTT. This sequence encodes CALTGTSGNTGELFF. This chain links TRBV30 with TRBJ2-2; TRBD2 agrees at 11 bases. The CDR3 covers 15 residues. Germline CDR1 reads GTSNPN; CDR2 reads SVGIG (reference sequence).

The chain is built from TRBV10-3 and TRBJ1-4; tentatively, D is TRBD1 (6 bases). The CDR3 consists of 13 residues. Trimming took off 10 bases at V and 8 bases at J, with 17 bases between the two ends. Germline CDR1 and CDR2: ENHRY and SYGVKD. CDR3 amino acids: CATLQGSGEKLFF. CDR3 nucleotide sequence: TGTGCCACCCTACAGGGTTCTGGGGAAAAACTGTTTTTT.

The rearrangement links TRBV20-1 to TRBJ1-2, with D possibly matching TRBD1 (5 bases). The V end lost 3 bases, the J end lost 3 bases, and 11 bases lay between the germline ends. The CDR3 is 13 residues long. The germline V gene encodes CDR1 DFQATT and CDR2 SNEGSKA (reference sequence). The CDR3 DNA sequence: TGCAGTGCTAGTCTAGGGGTGGACTATGGCTACACCTTC. This codes for CSASLGVDYGYTF.

The rearrangement uses TRBV12-3 or TRBV12-4 and TRBJ1-2; no clear D. Deletions cut 3 bases from V and 1 base from J, with 3 bases between. The CDR3 consists of 12 residues. The CDR3 DNA follows: TGTGCCAGCAGTTTCAGTAACTATGGCTACACCTTC. Protein product: CASSFSNYGYTF.

The chain has TRBV11-2 and TRBJ2-3; weak D call: TRBD1 (6 bases). Germline CDR1 is SGHAT and CDR2 is FQNNGV. The CDR3 is made up of 14 amino acids. The V and J ends lost 5 bases and 2 bases respectively, with 11 bases between them. The CDR3, as DNA: TGTGCCAGCAGCAGGGGGTCGGCCACAGATACGCAGTATTTT. This gives the protein CASSRGSATDTQYF.

The chain recombines TRBV5-1 with TRBJ2-7; TRBD2 agrees at 10 bases. The CDR3 totals 15 residues. V dropped 0 bases and J dropped 6; count of bases not matched to a gene: 6. Germline CDR1 is SGHRS and CDR2 is YFSETQ. CDR3 sequence (DNA): TGCGCCAGCAGCTTGGCAGCGGGAGGGCCTGTCGAGCAGTACTTC. Amino acids: CASSLAAGGPVEQYF. Using reference TRBV5-1 and TRBJ2-7 for the parts outside the CDR3, the full variable domain is KAGVTQTPRYLIKTRGQQVTLSCSPISGHRSVSWYQQTPGQGLQFLFEYFSETQRNKGNFPGRFSGRQFSNSRSEMNVSTLELGDSALYLCASSLAAGGPVEQYFGPGTRLTVT.